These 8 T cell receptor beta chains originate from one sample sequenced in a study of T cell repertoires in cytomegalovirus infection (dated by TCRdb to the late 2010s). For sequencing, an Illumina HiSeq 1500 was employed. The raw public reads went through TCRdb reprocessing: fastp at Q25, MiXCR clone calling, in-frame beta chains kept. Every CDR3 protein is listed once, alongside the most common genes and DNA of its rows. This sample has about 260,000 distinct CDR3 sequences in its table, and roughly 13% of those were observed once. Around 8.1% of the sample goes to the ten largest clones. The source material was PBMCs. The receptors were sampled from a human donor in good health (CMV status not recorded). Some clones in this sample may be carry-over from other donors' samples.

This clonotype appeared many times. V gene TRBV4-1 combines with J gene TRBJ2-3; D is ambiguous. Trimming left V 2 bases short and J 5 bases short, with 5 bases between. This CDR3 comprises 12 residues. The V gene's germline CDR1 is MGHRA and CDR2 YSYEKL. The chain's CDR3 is CASSQTRDTQYF. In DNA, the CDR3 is TGCGCCAGCAGCCAAACCCGAGATACGCAGTATTTT.

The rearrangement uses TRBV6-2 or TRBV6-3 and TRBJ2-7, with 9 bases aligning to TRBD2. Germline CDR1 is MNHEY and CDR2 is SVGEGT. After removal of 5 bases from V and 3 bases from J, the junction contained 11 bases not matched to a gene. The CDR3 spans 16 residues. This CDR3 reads CASSKSLAGLNYEQYF. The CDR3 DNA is TGTGCCAGCAGTAAATCCCTAGCGGGACTCAACTACGAGCAGTACTTC.

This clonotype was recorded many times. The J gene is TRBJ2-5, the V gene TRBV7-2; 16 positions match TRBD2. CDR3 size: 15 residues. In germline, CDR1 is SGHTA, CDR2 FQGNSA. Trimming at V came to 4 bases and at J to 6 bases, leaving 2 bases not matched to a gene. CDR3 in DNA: TGTGCCAGCAGCTCGGGACTAGCGGGAGGGAAGACCCAGTACTTC. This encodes CASSSGLAGGKTQYF.

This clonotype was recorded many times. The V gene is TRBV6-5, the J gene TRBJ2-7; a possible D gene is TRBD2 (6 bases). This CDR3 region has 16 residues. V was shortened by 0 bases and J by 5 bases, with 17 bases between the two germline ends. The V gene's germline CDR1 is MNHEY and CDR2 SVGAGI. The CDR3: CASSYSMRGNGHEQYF. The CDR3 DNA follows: TGTGCCAGCAGTTACTCAATGCGGGGTAACGGTCACGAGCAGTACTTC.

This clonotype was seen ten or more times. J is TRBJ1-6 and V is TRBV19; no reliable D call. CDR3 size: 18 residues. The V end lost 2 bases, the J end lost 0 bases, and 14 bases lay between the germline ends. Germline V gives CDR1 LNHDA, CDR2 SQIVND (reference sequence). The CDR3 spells CASSIFEFESSYNSPLHF. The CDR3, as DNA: TGTGCCAGTAGTATATTTGAGTTCGAGAGCTCCTATAATTCACCCCTCCACTTT.

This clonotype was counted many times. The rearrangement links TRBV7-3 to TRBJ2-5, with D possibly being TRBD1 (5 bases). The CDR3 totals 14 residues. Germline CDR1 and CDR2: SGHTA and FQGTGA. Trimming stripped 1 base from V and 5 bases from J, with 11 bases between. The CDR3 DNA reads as TGTGCCAGCAGCTTAATCCCCTGGGGCGAGACCCAGTACTTC. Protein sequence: CASSLIPWGETQYF.

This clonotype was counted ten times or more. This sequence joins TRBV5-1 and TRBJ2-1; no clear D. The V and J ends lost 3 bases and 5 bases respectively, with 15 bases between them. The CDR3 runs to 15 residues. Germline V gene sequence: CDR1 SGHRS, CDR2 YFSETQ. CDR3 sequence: CASSYLGDLNNEQFF. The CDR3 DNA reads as TGCGCCAGCAGCTACCTCGGTGACCTAAACAATGAGCAGTTCTTC.

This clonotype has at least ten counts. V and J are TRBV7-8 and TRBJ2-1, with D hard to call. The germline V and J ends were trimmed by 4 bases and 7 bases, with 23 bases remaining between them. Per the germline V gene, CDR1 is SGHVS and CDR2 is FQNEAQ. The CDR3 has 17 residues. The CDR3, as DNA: TGTGCCAGCAGCTCCCATGAGCGCCGAGTGAGGTCGAATGAGCAGTTCTTC. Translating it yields CASSSHERRVRSNEQFF.